The 23 T cell receptor beta chains in this list originate from one sample, sequenced in a study of cytomegalovirus exposure and HLA in healthy donors. The PCR made use of 60 Vbeta and 13 Jbeta primers. Clones were read by immunoSEQ multiplex PCR, and TCRdb kept only the in-frame ones, dropping some. The sample comprises about 110,000 clones, around 64% of which are singletons, and 2.2% rests with the top ten. Sequenced input: PBMCs. These receptors came from a woman in her 30s in good health and CMV-seronegative.

V and J are TRBV2 and TRBJ1-6, with D perhaps TRBD1 (5 bases). The CDR3 has 15 amino acids. In germline, CDR1 is SNHLY, CDR2 FYNNEI. Trimming left V 6 bases short and J 0 bases short, with 9 bases between. CDR3 bases: TGTGCCAGCAGAAGACAGAGCTCCTATAATTCACCCCTCCACTTT. Translated, it gives CASRRQSSYNSPLHF.

The genes are TRBV27 and TRBJ2-1; TRBD1 aligns across 7 bases. This CDR3 has 16 residues. Trimming removed 6 bases from V and 3 bases from J; junction bases left unmatched: 11. The germline gives CDR1 MNHEY, CDR2 SMNVEV (reference sequence). The CDR3 DNA sequence: TGTGCCAGCAGCACACCTCGGGACAGAGGCTACAATGAGCAGTTCTTC. It translates to CASSTPRDRGYNEQFF.

The CDR3, as DNA: TGCGCCAGCAGTGTAGGACAGGGTTATAACTATGGCTACACCTTC. It is translated as CASSVGQGYNYGYTF. The chain couples TRBV10-2 to TRBJ1-2; the match to TRBD1 covers 8 bases. The CDR3 is 15 amino acids. The V gene's germline CDR1 is WSHSY and CDR2 SAAADI. The V gene end was trimmed by 4 bases and the J gene end by 1 base; junction bases not matched to a gene: 5.

This rearrangement joins TRBV5-1 to TRBJ2-1; 7 nucleotides align to TRBD1. The CDR3 consists of 15 residues. Germline lookup yields CDR1 SGHRS and CDR2 YFSETQ. The V and J ends lost 4 bases and 4 bases, in that order; junction bases with no gene match: 8. The CDR3 DNA follows: TGCGCCAGCAGCCTGGCTGGACAGGAGTACAATGAGCAGTTCTTC. Protein: CASSLAGQEYNEQFF.

This clone is classed as medium-sized. This rearrangement joins TRBV4-2 to TRBJ2-7; the D gene is possibly TRBD2 (5 bases). Germline V gene lookup returns CDR1 LGHNA and CDR2 YNFKEQ. V was clipped by 2 bases and J by 3 bases, with 14 bases between them. The CDR3 covers 15 residues. This CDR3 reads CASSQSRQDYYEQYF. As DNA, the CDR3 is TGTGCCAGCAGCCAATCGCGGCAAGACTACTACGAGCAGTACTTC.

This chain joins TRBV5-5 and TRBJ1-5; D gene uncertain. The V and J ends lost 0 bases and 1 base respectively, with 5 bases between them. Germline loops: CDR1 SGHKS, CDR2 YYEKEE (reference sequence). The CDR3 totals 14 residues. The CDR3: CASSLGRSNQPQHF. DNA of the CDR3: TGTGCCAGCAGCTTGGGCAGGAGCAATCAGCCCCAGCATTTT.

In nucleotides, the CDR3 is TGCGCCAGCAGCTTGTTCGAGCGGGAGTTCGCAGATACGCAGTATTTT. Its translation: CASSLFEREFADTQYF. The V and J genes are TRBV5-1 and TRBJ2-3; 8 nucleotides align to TRBD2. This CDR3 has 16 residues. J gave up 4 bases and V 1 base, and 8 bases lay outside the gene matches. Germline-derived CDR1 and CDR2 are SGHRS and YFSETQ. Full variable domain (remainder filled in from reference TRBV5-1 and TRBJ2-3): KAGVTQTPRYLIKTRGQQVTLSCSPISGHRSVSWYQQTPGQGLQFLFEYFSETQRNKGNFPGRFSGRQFSNSRSEMNVSTLELGDSALYLCASSLFEREFADTQYFGPGTRLTVL.

The J gene is TRBJ2-1, the V gene TRBV30; 15 bases align to TRBD2. CDR3 length: 14 amino acids. From germline, CDR1 is GTSNPN and CDR2 SVGIG (reference sequence). Trimming took 7 bases from V and 7 from J; bases not matched to a gene: 5. The CDR3 DNA is TGTGCCTCCCGGACTAGCGGGAGGGCAAATGAGCAGTTCTTC. This encodes CASRTSGRANEQFF. Complete variable domain (other parts from reference TRBV30 and TRBJ2-1): SQTIHQWPATLVQPVGSPLSLECTVEGTSNPNLYWYRQAAGRGLQLLFYSVGIGQISSEVPQNLSASRPQDRQFILSSKKLLLSDSGFYLCASRTSGRANEQFFGPGTRLTVL.

The chain joins TRBV4-2 to TRBJ2-6, with 8 bases that match TRBD1. The CDR3 has 17 amino acids. Trimming at V came to 0 bases and at J to 0 bases, leaving 1 base not matched to a gene. The germline gives CDR1 LGHNA, CDR2 YNFKEQ. CDR3 coding DNA: TGTGCCAGCAGCCAAGACACAGGGGGCTCTGGGGCCAACGTCCTGACTTTC. It translates to CASSQDTGGSGANVLTF.

In nucleotides, the CDR3 is TGCGCCAGCAGCCTGGGACAGCGCACCGGGGAGCTGTTTTTT. Translating gives CASSLGQRTGELFF. The chain uses TRBV5-1 and TRBJ2-2; 7 bases are a match to TRBD1. The germline gives CDR1 SGHRS, CDR2 YFSETQ. Trimming took 4 bases from V and 4 from J; bases not matched to a gene: 4. The CDR3 length is 14 residues.

The V call is TRBV7-9, the J call TRBJ1-1; TRBD1 matches at 7 bases. The V gene's germline CDR1 is SEHNR and CDR2 FQNEAQ (reference sequence). Trimming took 5 bases from V and 3 from J; bases not matched to a gene: 15. The CDR3 is 17 residues long. CDR3 DNA: TGTGCCAGCAGCCCGGGGACAGATTCAACTCCGGACACTGAAGCTTTCTTT. Translating it yields CASSPGTDSTPDTEAFF.

The chain combines TRBV18 with TRBJ2-3, with a possible D match to TRBD2 (5 bases). This CDR3 has 16 amino acids. V lost 0 bases to trimming and J lost 3 bases, with 13 bases between them. The germline V gene has CDR1 KGHSH and CDR2 LQKENI. The CDR3 coding sequence is TGTGCCAGCTCACCACCGTCCGGGGTGAGAACAGATACGCAGTATTTT. It is translated as CASSPPSGVRTDTQYF.

This chain links TRBV6-5 with TRBJ2-5, with D tentatively TRBD2 (5 bases). Trimming removed 5 bases from V and 2 bases from J, with 15 bases in between. The germline CDR1 and CDR2 sequences are MNHEY and SVGAGI. The CDR3 length is 15 residues. For the CDR3, the DNA is TGTGCCAGCAGTCTAGCTTCTAGGGTGCAAGAGACCCAGTACTTC. Encoded protein: CASSLASRVQETQYF.

The chain has TRBV19 and TRBJ2-2; D not certain. The ends were cut back, 9 bases at V and 6 bases at J, with 14 bases in the middle. This CDR3 has 13 residues. Germline lookup yields CDR1 LNHDA and CDR2 SQIVND (reference sequence). Here the CDR3 DNA reads TGTGCCAGCCAGGTTAAAAACGCCGGGGAGCTGTTTTTT. It codes for CASQVKNAGELFF.

The V call is TRBV5-1, the J call TRBJ2-1; 7 bases align to TRBD2. J lost 6 bases, V lost 0 bases, and 6 bases had no gene match. The V gene's germline CDR1 is SGHRS and CDR2 YFSETQ. The CDR3 length is 15 residues. CDR3 bases: TGCGCCAGCAGCTTGGGCGGGAGTATTAGCAATGAGCAGTTCTTC. Translation: CASSLGGSISNEQFF.

The chain joins TRBV5-1 to TRBJ1-2; 8 bases are a match to TRBD1. The CDR3 loop spans 17 amino acids. Germline values: CDR1 SGHRS, CDR2 YFSETQ. The junction had 12 bases not matched to a gene; V was cut back by 4 bases and J by 1 base. The CDR3 DNA sequence: TGCGCCAGCAGCCCGACCCGGACAGGGACTCTTAACTATGGCTACACCTTC. Translated: CASSPTRTGTLNYGYTF.

This chain connects TRBV9 to TRBJ2-7, with 8 bases fitting TRBD1. The germline CDR1 and CDR2 sequences are SGDLS and YYNGEE. V was pared by 2 bases and J by 2 bases, with 6 bases of the junction left unmatched. This CDR3 is built from 15 residues. CDR3 sequence reads: CASSVGQGRTYEQYF. The DNA of the CDR3 is TGTGCCAGCAGCGTCGGACAGGGCAGAACCTACGAGCAGTACTTC. Variable domain in full (rest from reference TRBV9 and TRBJ2-7): DSGVTQTPKHLITATGQRVTLRCSPRSGDLSVYWYQQSLDQGLQFLIQYYNGEERAKGNILERFSAQQFPDLHSELNLSSLELGDSALYFCASSVGQGRTYEQYFGPGTRLTVT.

The chain is built from TRBV18 and TRBJ1-1, with 7 bases identical to TRBD1. From germline, CDR1 is KGHSH and CDR2 LQKENI. V was pared by 3 bases and J by 10 bases, with 17 bases of the junction left unmatched. The CDR3 extends over 16 amino acids. CDR3 DNA: TGTGCCAGCTCACCGATAGGGACCGAGAACAGGGGTCCAGCTTTCTTT. It encodes CASSPIGTENRGPAFF. Using reference TRBV18 and TRBJ1-1 for the parts outside the CDR3, the full variable domain is NAGVMQNPRHLVRRRGQEARLRCSPMKGHSHVYWYRQLPEEGLKFMVYLQKENIIDESGMPKERFSAEFPKEGPSILRIQQVVRGDSAAYFCASSPIGTENRGPAFFGQGTRLTVV.

The chain joins TRBV11-3 to TRBJ2-1, with 9 positions matching TRBD2. Trimming cost V 3 bases and J 4 bases; bases outside gene matches: 4. The germline CDR1 and CDR2 sequences are SGHNT and YENEEA. This CDR3 has 15 residues. The CDR3 reads CASSLGLAPYNEQFF. In nucleotides, the CDR3 is TGTGCCAGCAGCTTGGGACTAGCTCCATACAATGAGCAGTTCTTC.

This clone was detected a few times. The rearrangement links TRBV29-1 to TRBJ2-3; the D gene is possibly TRBD2 (6 bases). Looked up from germline, CDR1 is SQVTM and CDR2 is ANQGSEA. V was cut by 7 bases and J by 4 bases, with 12 bases left in between. The CDR3 is made up of 12 amino acids. The CDR3 reads CSASWGADTQYF. The CDR3 nucleotides read TGCAGCGCCTCGTGGGGGGCAGATACGCAGTATTTT.

This clone was detected a few times. The V and J genes are TRBV20-1 and TRBJ2-3; the D gene is possibly TRBD2 (6 bases). The germline V and J ends were trimmed by 7 bases and 9 bases, with 8 bases remaining between them. The germline V gene has CDR1 DFQATT and CDR2 SNEGSKA (reference sequence). CDR3 size: 9 residues. CDR3 amino acids: CSVGRTQYF. The CDR3 nucleotides read TGCAGTGTGGGGAGGACGCAGTATTTT.

The chain links TRBV7-3 to TRBJ2-1, with 7 bases lining up with TRBD2. V shed 5 bases, J shed 5 bases, and the junction held 9 bases outside the gene matches. The germline CDR1 and CDR2 sequences are SGHTA and FQGTGA. The CDR3 is 15 amino acids. The CDR3 region is CASSPGRGQHNEQFF. The CDR3 nucleotides are TGTGCCAGCAGCCCAGGGAGGGGTCAGCACAATGAGCAGTTCTTC.

The CDR3 nucleotides are TGTGCCACCAGCAGAGGTGGGGGACAGGGGGACGAGCAGTACTTC. This sequence encodes CATSRGGGQGDEQYF. The rearrangement joins TRBV15 to TRBJ2-7, with 11 bases identical to TRBD1. CDR3 length: 15 amino acids. Per the germline V gene, CDR1 is LNHNV and CDR2 is YYDKDF (reference sequence). Losses at the gene ends were 1 base for V and 5 bases for J; bases not matched to a gene: 4.